Reported below is one T cell receptor beta chain. Its matching antigen is unknown. These data are taken from a study of blood T cells in healthy people across ages. Collection of ten milliliters of peripheral blood was performed for each donor. Study-wide findings and caveats: Estimates of total diversity, which came from one million sequenced T cells, were considered to be underestimates.

The germline CDR1 and CDR2 sequences are SGHRS and YFSETQ. The CDR3 runs to 15 residues. The J segment lost 0 bases and the V segment lost 3 bases, leaving 5 bases of the junction unmatched. Primers used in a second PCR of roughly 6 to 11 cycles were a sample-barcoded 5' primer and a J-beta primer mix. One entry per CDR3 protein, called by TCRdb with MiXCR from the 5' RACE reads. Here the sample spans 700,000 or so distinct CDR3 sequences, around two fifths being singletons. This chain joins TRBV5-1 and TRBJ1-1; 7 bases agree with TRBD1. This TCR was recovered from a man aged 80 or over in good health. Sequencing was done on a sample of blood. The CDR3: CASSSTGQLNTEAFF. The CDR3 region has the DNA TGCGCCAGCAGCTCGACAGGGCAGTTGAACACTGAAGCTTTCTTT.